Below, one T cell receptor beta chain is given with its context. Antigen unknown. This CDR3 has 15 residues. V was trimmed by 4 bases and J by 2 bases, leaving 15 bases between them. Looked up from germline, CDR1 is MNHEY and CDR2 is SMNVEV (reference sequence). Some clones are missing from TCRdb's copy, which holds only in-frame ones; the method was immunoSEQ multiplex PCR. The table has approximately 52,000 clones, about 94% seen once. The sample originates from a study of T cell therapy after organ transplantation. Findings and limits, study-wide: Endogenous clonotypes not in therapy products appeared after therapy alongside transferred ones.

The V call is TRBV27, the J call TRBJ2-7, with D possibly matching TRBD1 (6 bases). This sample comprised CD8+ T cells from blood, obtained before autologous CMV-specific T cell therapy. The TCR originated in a human patient who had received a solid organ transplant and had CMV disease. CDR3 nucleotide sequence: TGTGCCAGCAGTTCCACAGGGTTTTCTCCCTACGAGCAGTACTTC. This translates into CASSSTGFSPYEQYF.